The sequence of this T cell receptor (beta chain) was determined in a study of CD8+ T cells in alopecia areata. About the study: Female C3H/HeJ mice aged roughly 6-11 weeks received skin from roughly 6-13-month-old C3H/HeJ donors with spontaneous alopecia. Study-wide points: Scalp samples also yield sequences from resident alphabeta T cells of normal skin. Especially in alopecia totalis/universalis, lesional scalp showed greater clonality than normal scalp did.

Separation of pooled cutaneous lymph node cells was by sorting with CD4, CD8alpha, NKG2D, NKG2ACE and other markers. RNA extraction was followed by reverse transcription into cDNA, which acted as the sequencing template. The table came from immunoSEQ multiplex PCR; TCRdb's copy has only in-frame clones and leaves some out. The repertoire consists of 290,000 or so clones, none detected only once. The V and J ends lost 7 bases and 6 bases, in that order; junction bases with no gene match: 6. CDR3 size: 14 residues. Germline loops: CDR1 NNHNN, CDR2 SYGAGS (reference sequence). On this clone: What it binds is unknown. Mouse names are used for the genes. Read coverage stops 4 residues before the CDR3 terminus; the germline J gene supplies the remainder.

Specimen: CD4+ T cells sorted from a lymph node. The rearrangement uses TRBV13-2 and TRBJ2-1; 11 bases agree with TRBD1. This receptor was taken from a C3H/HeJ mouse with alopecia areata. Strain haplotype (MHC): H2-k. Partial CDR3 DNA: TGTGCCAGCAGGGACAGGGGGAGACTTGCT. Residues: CASRDRGRLA. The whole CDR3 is CASRDRGRLAEQFF.